Below are 26 T cell receptor beta chains sequenced from a single sample in a study of T cells in Graves' hyperthyroidism and ophthalmopathy. Amplification targeted TCR beta CDR3 regions from RNA transcripts. Initially, a first-round RT-PCR of the TCR CDR3 employed the HTBI primer set. TCRdb reprocessed the multiplex PCR reads via MiXCR and lists one record per CDR3 protein. Found here are nearly 600,000 distinct CDR3 sequences, 11% to 15% of them singletons; the top ten hold roughly 5.7%. The sequenced sample was blood. These receptors were taken from a woman in her 30s with Graves' hyperthyroidism that later progressed to Graves' ophthalmopathy.

The rearrangement links TRBV11-2 to TRBJ1-1; a weak D match, TRBD1 (5 bases). With 5 bases removed from V and 1 base from J, the gap between germline ends came to 20 bases. The germline V gene has CDR1 SGHAT and CDR2 FQNNGV. The CDR3 is made up of 17 amino acids. The CDR3 DNA is TGTGCCAGCAGCCGGACATTGGGACGCTGGGGGAACACTGAAGCTTTCTTT. Protein product: CASSRTLGRWGNTEAFF.

The table lists this clonotype with many counts. The genes are TRBV12-3 or TRBV12-4 and TRBJ2-1; D remains ambiguous. V lost 5 bases, J lost 5 bases, and 10 bases lay in between. This CDR3 has 13 amino acids. CDR3 DNA sequence: TGTGCCAGCAGTCCCGACCCAGACAATGAGCAGTTCTTC. This translates into CASSPDPDNEQFF.

This clonotype showed up many times. The J gene is TRBJ2-1, the V gene TRBV6-2 or TRBV6-3; TRBD2 matches 8 bases. The CDR3 covers 12 residues. The junction had 4 bases not matched to a gene; V was cut back by 5 bases and J by 10 bases. Per the germline V gene, CDR1 is MNHEY and CDR2 is SVGEGT. This CDR3 reads CASSLGLGEQFF. The CDR3 DNA reads as TGTGCCAGCAGTCTGGGACTAGGAGAGCAGTTCTTC.

In this sample, this clonotype turned up many times. The chain has TRBV30 and TRBJ2-4, with D possibly TRBD2 on 6 matching bases. CDR1 is GTSNPN and CDR2 is SVGIG in the germline V gene (reference sequence). V was cut by 2 bases and J by 3 bases, with 14 bases left in between. This CDR3 has 15 amino acids. The CDR3 sequence: CAWSSSGWVKNIQYF. The CDR3 DNA follows: TGTGCCTGGAGTTCAAGCGGGTGGGTCAAAAACATTCAGTACTTC.

This clonotype occurred many times. This chain connects TRBV5-6 to TRBJ2-1, with unresolved D. Germline V gene sequence: CDR1 SGHDT, CDR2 YYEEEE. CDR3 size: 12 residues. Trimming left V 1 base short and J 9 bases short, with 8 bases between. The CDR3: CASSLRAVEQFF. The CDR3 DNA reads as TGTGCCAGCAGCTTGCGCGCGGTTGAGCAGTTCTTC.

A note on this clonotype: This clone may be a read error of a much larger clone one base away. The chain links TRBV3-1 to TRBJ2-1, with TRBD2 matching over 11 bases. Germline V lookup: CDR1 LGHDT, CDR2 YNNKEL (reference sequence). The CDR3 is 16 amino acids. The V gene end was trimmed by 3 bases and the J gene end by 6 bases; junction bases not matched to a gene: 7. The CDR3 DNA reads TGTGCCAGCAGCCATCAGGGACTAGCGGTTCCCAATGAGCAGTTCTTC. It codes for CASSHQGLAVPNEQFF.

Concerning this clonotype: Being one base from a much bigger clone, this may be a read error. This chain uses TRBV7-3 with TRBJ1-2; D might be TRBD1 (6 bases). The V gene's germline CDR1 is SGHTA and CDR2 FQGTGA. This CDR3 contains 14 residues. The CDR3 DNA follows: TGTGCCAGCGCAAAGGACAGCGCAAACTATGACTACACCTTC. Translating gives CASAKDSANYDYTF. The variable domain in full, completed from reference TRBV7-3 and TRBJ1-2, reads GAGVSQTPSNKVTEKGKYVELRCDPISGHTALYWYRQSLGQGPEFLIYFQGTGAADDSGLPNDRFFAVRPEGSVSTLKIQRTERGDSAVYLCASAKDSANYDYTFGSGTRLTVV.

Many counts were recorded for this clonotype. V is TRBV13 and J is TRBJ1-3; D is unresolved. Deletions cut 2 bases from V and 3 bases from J, with 8 bases between. The V gene's germline CDR1 is PRHDT and CDR2 FYEKMQ (reference sequence). The CDR3 sequence is 14 residues long. The CDR3 region is CASSLSDFGNTIYF. CDR3 DNA: TGTGCCAGCAGCTTATCAGACTTTGGAAACACCATATATTTT.

This sequence joins TRBV7-3 and TRBJ2-1, with 7 nucleotides matching TRBD2. Germline V gene data show CDR1 as SGHTA and CDR2 as FQGTGA. J was trimmed by 4 bases and V by 3 bases; bases with no gene match: 6. The CDR3 loop spans 15 amino acids. CDR3 sequence: CASSFLAANYNEQFF. The CDR3 DNA reads as TGTGCCAGCAGCTTCCTAGCGGCAAATTACAATGAGCAGTTCTTC.

This rearrangement joins TRBV12-3 or TRBV12-4 to TRBJ1-5, with D hard to call. The CDR3 has 17 amino acids. V lost 5 bases to trimming and J lost 4 bases, with 21 bases between them. Here the CDR3 DNA reads TGTGCCAGCAGTACCTCAGGCACAGTTATGAGTAATCAGCCCCAGCATTTT. It translates to CASSTSGTVMSNQPQHF.

This clonotype has at least ten counts. V gene TRBV11-3 combines with J gene TRBJ2-2; D gene ambiguous. Trimming removed 4 bases from V and 0 bases from J, with 18 bases in between. This CDR3 is 18 amino acids long. Germline-derived CDR1 and CDR2 are SGHNT and YENEEA. The CDR3 region has the DNA TGTGCCAGCAGCTCCACGGCGAGATTTCGCGCGAACACCGGGGAGCTGTTTTTT. Amino acids: CASSSTARFRANTGELFF.

The sample holds many counts of this clonotype. The CDR3 protein is CASSNVADGYTF. The CDR3, as DNA: TGTGCCAGCAGTAACGTTGCAGATGGCTACACCTTC. The chain is built from TRBV6-1 and TRBJ1-2; D is ambiguous. Germline V gives CDR1 MNHNS, CDR2 SASEGT. Trimming pared 5 bases from V and 6 bases from J, leaving 10 bases between. The CDR3 is 12 amino acids.

This chain joins TRBV7-8 and TRBJ2-7, with TRBD2 identical over 11 bases. The CDR3 runs 16 residues. From germline, CDR1 is SGHVS and CDR2 FQNEAQ. V lost 4 bases and J lost 7; bases outside the gene matches: 12. The CDR3 region is CASSSRILAGVGEQYF. Written as DNA, the CDR3 is TGTGCCAGCAGCTCAAGGATACTAGCGGGAGTAGGGGAGCAGTACTTC.

The chain uses TRBV30 and TRBJ2-1, with D perhaps matching TRBD1 (6 bases). Deletions cut 5 bases from V and 7 bases from J, with 15 bases between. The length of the CDR3 is 13 residues. CDR1 is GTSNPN, CDR2 SVGIG, per germline (reference sequence). Written as DNA, the CDR3 is TGTGCCTGGCAAACCGGACAGTTTAATGAGCAGTTCTTC. It translates to CAWQTGQFNEQFF.

This chain uses TRBV4-3 with TRBJ2-2; 11 bases align to TRBD2. The ends lost 4 bases at V and 4 bases at J; junction bases unmatched: 5. This CDR3 has 16 residues. From germline, CDR1 is LGHNA and CDR2 YSLEER. In nucleotides, the CDR3 is TGCGCCAGCAGCCCCACTAGCGGGAGCATCACCGGGGAGCTGTTTTTT. As protein: CASSPTSGSITGELFF.

This clonotype was recorded many times. The gene calls are TRBV20-1 and TRBJ2-1; 9 nucleotides line up with TRBD2. The CDR3 has 14 amino acids. Germline-derived CDR1 and CDR2 are DFQATT and SNEGSKA (reference sequence). V lost 1 base, J lost 12 bases, and 10 bases stayed unmatched. For the CDR3, the DNA is TGCAGTGCTAGAGGGGATAGCGGGAGAGTTGGGCAGTTCTTC. Encoded protein: CSARGDSGRVGQFF.

This clonotype was counted at least ten times. V and J are TRBV11-3 and TRBJ2-1; 7 bases match TRBD1. The CDR3 sequence is 15 residues long. Germline loops: CDR1 SGHNT, CDR2 YENEEA. Unmatched junction bases numbered 8, after V lost 3 bases and J lost 6 bases. The CDR3, as DNA: TGTGCCAGCAGCTTTCGAACAGGGGAGCGCAATGAGCAGTTCTTC. Translation gives CASSFRTGERNEQFF.

As concerns this clonotype: This clone may be a read error of a much larger clone one base away. This chain connects TRBV6-1 to TRBJ2-7; D is ambiguous. Germline V gene sequence: CDR1 MNHNS, CDR2 SASEGT. Trimming shortened V by 6 bases and J by 3 bases, and 18 bases separated the two germline ends. There are 15 residues in the CDR3. CDR3 bases: TGTGCCAGCAGGCCGGACCAAGATTTATTCTACGAGCAGTACTTC. This encodes CASRPDQDLFYEQYF.

This clonotype has a count of ten or more. The chain links TRBV11-2 to TRBJ1-5, with unresolved D. Germline V CDR1 and CDR2: SGHAT, FQNNGV. The CDR3 runs to 15 residues. The ends were cut back, 2 bases at V and 3 bases at J, with 11 bases in the middle. DNA for the CDR3: TGTGCCAGCAGCTTAATTGGGCAGTCCAATCAGCCCCAGCATTTT. Translating it yields CASSLIGQSNQPQHF. The whole variable domain, filled in from reference TRBV11-2 and TRBJ1-5, reads EAGVAQSPRYKIIEKRQSVAFWCNPISGHATLYWYQQILGQGPKLLIQFQNNGVVDDSQLPKDRFSAERLKGVDSTLKIQPAKLEDSAVYLCASSLIGQSNQPQHFGDGTRLSIL.

Many counts were recorded for this clonotype. The chain links TRBV6-1 to TRBJ1-6; 7 nucleotides agree with TRBD1. CDR1 and CDR2 from the germline V gene are MNHNS and SASEGT. The V segment lost 9 bases and the J segment 8 bases; nucleotides outside the gene matches: 13. The CDR3 consists of 15 residues. The DNA of the CDR3 is TGTGCCAGTACCCGGACAGGTTGGGATGATTCACCCCTCCACTTT. It yields the protein CASTRTGWDDSPLHF.

This clonotype was counted ten times or more. The chain combines TRBV7-9 with TRBJ1-5; the D gene is possibly TRBD1 (6 bases). Germline V gives CDR1 SEHNR, CDR2 FQNEAQ (reference sequence). The CDR3 length is 16 residues. Trimming took off 5 bases at V and 3 bases at J, with 17 bases between the two ends. The DNA for the CDR3 is TGTGCCAGCAGCCCAGGGGCTAATGGGCACAATCAGCCCCAGCATTTT. Its protein is CASSPGANGHNQPQHF.

This chain uses TRBV5-1 with TRBJ1-1; 10 nucleotides line up with TRBD1. The CDR3 runs 16 residues. V was clipped by 5 bases and J by 0 bases; unmatched bases: 7. Germline lookup yields CDR1 SGHRS and CDR2 YFSETQ. CDR3 DNA: TGCGCCAGCAGGGATGGGACAGGGGCCATGAACACTGAAGCTTTCTTT. Its translation is CASRDGTGAMNTEAFF.

There are many counts of this clonotype. This sequence joins TRBV28 and TRBJ1-1; D ambiguous. Germline lookup yields CDR1 MDHEN and CDR2 SYDVKM. The CDR3 totals 14 residues. Trimming stripped 5 bases from V and 1 base from J, with 11 bases between. The chain's CDR3 is CASSLPWTNTEAFF. The CDR3, as DNA: TGTGCCAGCAGTCTACCATGGACGAACACTGAAGCTTTCTTT.

This clonotype was observed at least ten times. The CDR3 region is CASSLSGTLSYEQYF. The CDR3 DNA is TGTGCCAGCAGTTTATCCGGGACCCTCTCCTACGAGCAGTACTTC. The chain recombines TRBV27 with TRBJ2-7, with D perhaps TRBD1 or TRBD2 (5 bases each). This CDR3 spans 15 amino acids. Germline V lookup: CDR1 MNHEY, CDR2 SMNVEV (reference sequence). V was clipped by 0 bases and J by 0 bases, with 9 bases between them.

This sequence joins TRBV28 and TRBJ2-3; TRBD2 might be the D (5 bases). The CDR3 spans 14 residues. Germline V lookup: CDR1 MDHEN, CDR2 SYDVKM. The V end was cut by 3 bases, the J end by 2 bases, with 9 bases between. The CDR3, as DNA: TGTGCCAGCAGTTTGGAAGCGGCCACAGATACGCAGTATTTT. Amino acid sequence: CASSLEAATDTQYF.

This chain connects TRBV5-1 to TRBJ1-4; D possibly corresponds to TRBD1 (5 bases). CDR3 length equals 15 residues. The germline gives CDR1 SGHRS, CDR2 YFSETQ. Trimming cost V 3 bases and J 0 bases, with 9 bases left between them. The DNA for the CDR3 is TGCGCCAGCAGCTCTTCGACAGCAACTAATGAAAAACTGTTTTTT. This gives the protein CASSSSTATNEKLFF.